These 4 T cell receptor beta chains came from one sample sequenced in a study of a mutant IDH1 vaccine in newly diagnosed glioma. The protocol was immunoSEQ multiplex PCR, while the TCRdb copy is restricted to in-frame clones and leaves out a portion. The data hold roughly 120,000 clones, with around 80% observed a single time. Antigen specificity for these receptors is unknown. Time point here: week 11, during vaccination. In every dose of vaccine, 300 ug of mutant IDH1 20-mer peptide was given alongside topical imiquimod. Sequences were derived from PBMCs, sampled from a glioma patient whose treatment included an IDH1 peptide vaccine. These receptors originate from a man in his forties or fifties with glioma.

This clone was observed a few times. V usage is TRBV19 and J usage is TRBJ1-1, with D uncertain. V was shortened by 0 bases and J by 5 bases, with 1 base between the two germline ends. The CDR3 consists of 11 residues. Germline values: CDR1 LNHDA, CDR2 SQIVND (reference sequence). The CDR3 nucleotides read TGTGCCAGTAGTATAGAGACTGAAGCTTTCTTT. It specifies CASSIETEAFF. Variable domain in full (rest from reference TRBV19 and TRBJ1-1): DGGITQSPKYLFRKEGQNVTLSCEQNLNHDAMYWYRQDPGQGLRLIYYSQIVNDFQKGDIAEGYSVSREKKESFPLTVTSAQKNPTAFYLCASSIETEAFFGQGTRLTVV.

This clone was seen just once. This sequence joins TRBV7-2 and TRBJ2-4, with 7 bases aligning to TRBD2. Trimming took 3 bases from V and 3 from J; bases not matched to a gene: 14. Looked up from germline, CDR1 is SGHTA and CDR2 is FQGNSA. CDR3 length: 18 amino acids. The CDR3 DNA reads TGTGCCAGCAGCTTTAAGGTGGAGGCTAGCGGTAACAAAAACATTCAGTACTTC. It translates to CASSFKVEASGNKNIQYF. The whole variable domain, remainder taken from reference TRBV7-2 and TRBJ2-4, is GAGVSQSPSNKVTEKGKDVELRCDPISGHTALYWYRQSLGQGLEFLIYFQGNSAPDKSGLPSDRFSAERTGGSVSTLTIQRTQQEDSAVYLCASSFKVEASGNKNIQYFGAGTRLSVL.

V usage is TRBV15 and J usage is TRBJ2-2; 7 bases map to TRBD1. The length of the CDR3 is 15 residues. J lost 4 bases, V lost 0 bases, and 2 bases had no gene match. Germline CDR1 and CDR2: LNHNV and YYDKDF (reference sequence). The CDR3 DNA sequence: TGTGCCACCAGCAGAGAACAGGGGCCCACCGGGGAGCTGTTTTTT. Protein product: CATSREQGPTGELFF.

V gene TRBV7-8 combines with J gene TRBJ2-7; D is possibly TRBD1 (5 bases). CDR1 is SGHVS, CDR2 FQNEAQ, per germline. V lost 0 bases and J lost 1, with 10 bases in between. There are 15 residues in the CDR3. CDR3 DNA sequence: TGTGCCAGCAGCTTAGCGATGACAGTATCCTACGAGCAGTACTTC. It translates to CASSLAMTVSYEQYF.